This passage covers 17 T cell receptor beta chains from one sample sequenced in a study. TCRdb re-called the RT-PCR reads with MiXCR, one entry per CDR3 protein. Found here are fewer than 800,000 distinct CDR3 sequences, 12% to 15% of them singletons; the top ten hold around 3.3%. The sequenced material came from memory CD4+ T cells from blood. These receptors were taken from a female donor in good health, serving as a healthy control.

This clonotype was found a few times. The genes are TRBV7-2 and TRBJ2-5; 8 nucleotides match TRBD2. This CDR3 region has 16 residues. Germline V lookup: CDR1 SGHTA, CDR2 FQGNSA. V gave up 4 bases and J gave up 5 bases; unmatched junction bases: 12. CDR3 coding DNA: TGTGCCAGCAGCTCCTCCTGGACGGGAGGGCAGGAGACCCAGTACTTC. Its translation: CASSSSWTGGQETQYF.

The CDR3 DNA reads TGTGCCAGCAGCTTAGATCACAGGGAAGAGACCCAGTACTTC. The encoded protein is CASSLDHREETQYF. The V and J genes are TRBV11-3 and TRBJ2-5, with a weak D call TRBD1 (6 bases). V was pared by 0 bases and J by 3 bases, with 8 bases between. In germline, CDR1 is SGHNT, CDR2 YENEEA. The CDR3 totals 14 residues.

The chain joins TRBV7-8 to TRBJ1-3; D is perhaps TRBD1 (5 bases). Germline loops: CDR1 SGHVS, CDR2 FQNEAQ. This CDR3 is 15 amino acids long. The V gene lost 4 bases and the J gene lost 0 bases, with 10 bases spanning the gap. CDR3 in amino acids: CASSSGRNSGNTIYF. The CDR3, as DNA: TGTGCCAGCAGCTCGGGACGGAACTCTGGAAACACCATATATTTT.

This clonotype was seen a few times. The chain links TRBV7-2 to TRBJ2-1; D unresolved. The CDR3 loop spans 13 amino acids. From germline, CDR1 is SGHTA and CDR2 FQGNSA. The germline V and J ends were trimmed by 1 base and 10 bases, with 11 bases remaining between them. The CDR3 loop reads CASSLVDSREQFF. The CDR3 coding sequence is TGTGCCAGCAGCTTAGTTGACTCCCGGGAGCAGTTCTTC. Looking up the rest from reference TRBV7-2 and TRBJ2-1 gives the full variable domain: GAGVSQSPSNKVTEKGKDVELRCDPISGHTALYWYRQSLGQGLEFLIYFQGNSAPDKSGLPSDRFSAERTGGSVSTLTIQRTQQEDSAVYLCASSLVDSREQFFGPGTRLTVL.

This rearrangement joins TRBV30 to TRBJ2-1, with a tentative D call TRBD1 (6 bases). Germline CDR1 reads GTSNPN; CDR2 reads SVGIG (reference sequence). CDR3 length: 14 residues. The germline V and J ends were trimmed by 0 bases and 3 bases, with 9 bases remaining between them. CDR3 nucleotide sequence: TGTGCCTGGAGTGTCAGGGGTCTCTACAATGAGCAGTTCTTC. Residues: CAWSVRGLYNEQFF.

This clonotype has just a few counts. This sequence joins TRBV6-2 or TRBV6-3 and TRBJ2-1, with 8 bases identical to TRBD1. The CDR3 contains 16 residues. Germline V gives CDR1 MNHEY, CDR2 SVGEGT. V dropped 7 bases and J dropped 2; count of bases not matched to a gene: 10. The CDR3 bases are TGTGCCAGCACAGAATTCAGGGGGCCCCCCTACAATGAGCAGTTCTTC. Its protein is CASTEFRGPPYNEQFF.

For this clonotype: This may be a read error, as it is one base from a much larger clone. The J gene is TRBJ2-7, the V gene TRBV27, with TRBD1 matching 7 bases. Germline V lookup: CDR1 MNHEY, CDR2 SMNVEV (reference sequence). The CDR3 is 15 residues long. Here the CDR3 DNA reads TGTGCCAGTATGCGGTCGGTCGGGACAGCCTACAAGCAGTACTTC. Translation: CASMRSVGTAYKQYF.

This clonotype was seen a handful of times. This chain joins TRBV20-1 and TRBJ1-5; weak D call: TRBD1 (5 bases). Germline values: CDR1 DFQATT, CDR2 SNEGSKA (reference sequence). The CDR3 extends over 13 amino acids. V was pared by 1 base and J by 7 bases, with 11 bases between. CDR3 amino acids: CSARGGRGQPQHF. DNA of the CDR3: TGCAGTGCTAGAGGGGGGAGAGGACAGCCCCAGCATTTT.

The chain joins TRBV14 to TRBJ2-3; no clear D gene. Germline values: CDR1 SGHDN, CDR2 FVKESK. The CDR3 length is 14 residues. Trimming left V 2 bases short and J 7 bases short, with 13 bases between. The CDR3 loop reads CASSQLGAHYTQYF. The CDR3 DNA sequence: TGTGCCAGCAGCCAACTCGGCGCCCACTATACGCAGTATTTT.

The rearrangement joins TRBV5-4 to TRBJ2-7; 7 positions match TRBD2. This CDR3 comprises 17 residues. Germline trimming cut 0 bases from V and 1 base from J; bases unmatched to any gene: 10. The germline V gene has CDR1 SGHNT and CDR2 YYREEE (reference sequence). CDR3 sequence: CASSLARASGTSYEQYF. The CDR3 region has the DNA TGTGCCAGCAGCTTGGCTCGGGCTAGCGGTACGTCCTACGAGCAGTACTTC.

This chain uses TRBV18 with TRBJ2-2; D not certain. The V gene's germline CDR1 is KGHSH and CDR2 LQKENI. There are 15 residues in the CDR3. Trimming removed 2 bases from V and 0 bases from J, with 7 bases in between. In DNA form, the CDR3 reads TGTGCCAGCTCACCATTCTCAGCGAACACCGGGGAGCTGTTTTTT. Translating gives CASSPFSANTGELFF.

This clonotype was seen many times. The rearrangement uses TRBV4-3 and TRBJ1-1, with D unclear. The germline CDR1 and CDR2 sequences are LGHNA and YSLEER. The CDR3 consists of 14 residues. Trimming pared 1 base from V and 2 bases from J, leaving 8 bases between. CDR3 coding DNA: TGCGCCAGCAGCCAAGTGGGCAGAAACACTGAAGCTTTCTTT. This encodes CASSQVGRNTEAFF.

The chain recombines TRBV5-1 with TRBJ2-7; 10 nucleotides line up with TRBD2. The CDR3 contains 17 residues. Per germline, CDR1 SGHRS and CDR2 YFSETQ. V lost 4 bases and J lost 2; bases outside the gene matches: 12. The CDR3, as DNA: TGCGCCAGCAGCCTAGGACTAGCGGCAAGTATTCCCTACGAGCAGTACTTC. It specifies CASSLGLAASIPYEQYF.

The chain is built from TRBV7-9 and TRBJ1-2; 9 positions agree with TRBD1. The CDR3 consists of 15 residues. J was trimmed by 5 bases and V by 5 bases; bases with no gene match: 9. CDR1 and CDR2 from the germline V gene are SEHNR and FQNEAQ (reference sequence). CDR3 sequence reads: CASSPGTGGAYGYTF. CDR3 nucleotide sequence: TGTGCCAGCAGCCCGGGAACAGGGGGCGCGTATGGCTACACCTTC.

The rearrangement joins TRBV5-1 to TRBJ2-3, with 11 bases that match TRBD1. Germline assignment: CDR1 SGHRS and CDR2 YFSETQ. V trimming: 3 bases; J trimming: 3 bases; junction bases outside the gene matches: 3. This CDR3 is 15 amino acids long. CDR3 nucleotide sequence: TGCGCCAGCAGCTCGGGACAGGGGGAGACAGATACGCAGTATTTT. It is translated as CASSSGQGETDTQYF.

This clonotype was counted at least ten times. The chain has TRBV20-1 and TRBJ1-3, with unresolved D. CDR1 DFQATT and CDR2 SNEGSKA come from the germline V gene (reference sequence). The V gene lost 3 bases and the J gene lost 3 bases, with 9 bases spanning the gap. This CDR3 is 13 amino acids long. The CDR3 bases are TGCAGTGCTAGCTTGAATCGTGGAAACACCATATATTTT. This gives the protein CSASLNRGNTIYF.

This chain uses TRBV12-3 or TRBV12-4 with TRBJ1-1; no reliable D call. Trimming removed 6 bases from V and 1 base from J, with 9 bases in between. The length of the CDR3 is 13 residues. In nucleotides, the CDR3 is TGTGCCAGCAGGATCCCACCGAACACTGAAGCTTTCTTT. Its translation is CASRIPPNTEAFF.